The sample holds many counts of the clone carrying this TCR beta chain. What it binds is unknown. With 4 bases clipped from V and 6 bases from J, the junction kept 11 bases outside the gene matches. The germline V gene encodes CDR1 DFQATT and CDR2 SNEGSKA (reference sequence). The CDR3 runs 16 residues. The record originates from a study of T cells in Graves' hyperthyroidism and ophthalmopathy. Study conclusions and caveats: The majority of expanded thyroid clonotypes above 0.001 also appeared in blood.

The TCR beta CDR3 regions underwent amplification using RNA transcripts as the source. HTBI primers drove first-round RT-PCR of the TCR CDR3. TCRdb fed the multiplex PCR reads into MiXCR, producing one record per CDR3 protein. The data hold around 720,000 distinct CDR3 sequences, with around 40% observed a single time. Specimen: blood. The V and J genes are TRBV20-1 and TRBJ2-7; 14 nucleotides match TRBD2. The receptor was isolated from a woman aged 40 to 50 with Graves' hyperthyroidism. CDR3 DNA: TGCAGTGCTAATGAGGCAGGACTAGCGGGAGGAGGCGAGCAGTACTTC. Its protein is CSANEAGLAGGGEQYF.